This is a list of T cell receptor beta chains from one sample in a study of T cell responses to AZD1222 COVID-19 vaccine. Clones were read by immunoSEQ multiplex PCR, and TCRdb kept only the in-frame ones, dropping some. The table shows 120,000 to 150,000 clones, with approximately 94% occurring only once. Sequenced material: peripheral blood, taken on day 0 of AZD1222 vaccination. The receptors here all came from an adult in good health. Each CDR3 is given with its conserved first and last residue. Not every row has a clone size; where given, it reads once, few, many or a size class.

V gene: TRBV27
clone size: -
J gene: TRBJ1-4
CDR3 protein: CASSLGRTNEKLFF

V gene: TRBV20-1
clone size: once
J gene: TRBJ2-1
CDR3 protein: CSASAPGNSYNEQFF

V gene: TRBV7-9
clone size: -
J gene: TRBJ1-5
CDR3 protein: CASTPGGNQPQHF

V gene: TRBV12-5
clone size: -
J gene: TRBJ2-5
CDR3 protein: CASGLFEETQYF

V gene: TRBV7-8
clone size: once
J gene: TRBJ2-1
CDR3 protein: CASSLVPRANEQLF

V gene: TRBV5-1
clone size: -
J gene: TRBJ1-2
CDR3 protein: CASSLGGQFGLYGYTF

V gene: TRBV29-1
clone size: -
J gene: TRBJ2-3
CDR3 protein: CSCNTGGTRRYF

V gene: TRBV11-3
clone size: few
J gene: TRBJ2-1
CDR3 protein: CASSLRTVPYNEQFF

V gene: TRBV24-1
clone size: -
J gene: TRBJ2-5
CDR3 protein: CATSDFQGEETQYF

V gene: TRBV27
clone size: once
J gene: TRBJ1-4
CDR3 protein: CASSPRLNEKLFF

V gene: TRBV29-1
clone size: -
J gene: TRBJ1-2
CDR3 protein: CSVEEREGTGGYTF

V gene: TRBV2
clone size: -
J gene: TRBJ1-6
CDR3 protein: CASTATRDIFPSPLHF

V gene: TRBV27
clone size: -
J gene: TRBJ1-2
CDR3 protein: CASSFRGAYGYTF

V gene: TRBV18
clone size: -
J gene: TRBJ1-4
CDR3 protein: CASSPPGAGRSEKLFF

V gene: TRBV7-3
clone size: -
J gene: TRBJ2-1
CDR3 protein: CASSSRTGSGGEQFF

V gene: TRBV7-9
clone size: -
J gene: TRBJ2-5
CDR3 protein: CASSLGLAGEETQYF

V gene: TRBV27
clone size: -
J gene: TRBJ1-2
CDR3 protein: CASSSRGQGEYGYTF

V gene: TRBV3-1/TRBV3-2
clone size: -
J gene: TRBJ1-1
CDR3 protein: CASTVGRRITEAFF

V gene: TRBV3-1/TRBV3-2
clone size: -
J gene: TRBJ2-7
CDR3 protein: CASSQGGQGLYREQYF

V gene: TRBV7-8
clone size: -
J gene: TRBJ1-2
CDR3 protein: CASSLTSGTPGDYGYTF

V gene: TRBV7-5
clone size: -
J gene: TRBJ1-5
CDR3 protein: CVRNHSKGSNGNQPQHF

V gene: TRBV7-6
clone size: -
J gene: TRBJ1-4
CDR3 protein: CASSFLGEKLFF

V gene: TRBV29-1
clone size: -
J gene: TRBJ2-5
CDR3 protein: CSGLRDLQETQYF

V gene: TRBV10-3
clone size: once
J gene: TRBJ2-1
CDR3 protein: CAISETGLADYNEQFF

V gene: TRBV29-1
clone size: -
J gene: TRBJ1-1
CDR3 protein: CSVEVGGTEAFF

V gene: TRBV11-2
clone size: -
J gene: TRBJ1-1
CDR3 protein: CASSSGAGAKAFF

V gene: TRBV4-1
clone size: -
J gene: TRBJ1-2
CDR3 protein: CASSQEGEYGYTF

V gene: TRBV2
clone size: -
J gene: TRBJ2-6
CDR3 protein: CASSQQGASGANVLTF

V gene: TRBV9
clone size: -
J gene: TRBJ1-2
CDR3 protein: CASSHGTWDYYGYTF

V gene: TRBV12-3/TRBV12-4
clone size: -
J gene: TRBJ1-2
CDR3 protein: CASSFGQGVGYTF

V gene: TRBV3-1/TRBV3-2
clone size: -
J gene: TRBJ2-1
CDR3 protein: CASSGDRDYYNEQFF

V gene: TRBV5-1
clone size: -
J gene: TRBJ1-3
CDR3 protein: CASSLASGQGTGNTIYF

V gene: TRBV11-3
clone size: -
J gene: TRBJ2-5
CDR3 protein: CASSLGRTHQETQYF

V gene: TRBV7-9
clone size: -
J gene: TRBJ2-7
CDR3 protein: CASSLGDRTYEQYF

V gene: TRBV19
clone size: -
J gene: TRBJ2-2
CDR3 protein: CASPGHNTGELFF